Listed below are T cell receptor beta chains from one sample, sequenced in a study of T cell repertoires in breast cancer. A single record per CDR3 protein comes from TCRdb applying MiXCR to the emulsion pairing reads. The table records roughly 38,000 distinct CDR3 sequences, 35% to 50% of them present only once. Sequenced input: CD8+ T cells. All receptors derive from a pool of human donors with breast cancer or a healthy control (not recorded which). Each CDR3 is given with its conserved first and last residue. Fields, in order: clone size, V gene, J gene, D gene, CDR3 DNA, CDR3 protein. D genes are given only for firm matches. The size of a clone is reported for some rows only, either as once, few or many, or as a class for expanded clones.

size: .
V: TRBV5-5
J: TRBJ1-3
D: .
DNA: TGTGCCAGCAGCTTGGCCGGGGTCGGAAACACCATATATTTT
CDR3: CASSLAGVGNTIYF

size: few
V: TRBV7-9
J: TRBJ2-1
D: .
DNA: TGTGCCAGCAGCTGGAGAGAGGGTGAGCAGTTCTTC
CDR3: CASSWREGEQFF

size: few
V: TRBV2
J: TRBJ2-6
D: .
DNA: TGTGCCAGCAGTGAGATATCATCTGGGGCCAACGTCCTGACTTTC
CDR3: CASSEISSGANVLTF

size: .
V: TRBV6-2/TRBV6-3
J: TRBJ2-3
D: .
DNA: TGTGCCAGCAGTGCCCGTTTCGCTAGCGTCCACTCAGATACGCAGTATTTT
CDR3: CASSARFASVHSDTQYF

size: few
V: TRBV7-2
J: TRBJ2-3
D: .
DNA: TGTGCCAGCAGCTTATCTTGGAGCACAGATACGCAGTATTTT
CDR3: CASSLSWSTDTQYF

size: .
V: TRBV7-9
J: TRBJ1-1
D: .
DNA: TGTGCCAGCAGCTTAGGGGGTGGGGGCCCTGAAGCTTTCTTT
CDR3: CASSLGGGGPEAFF

size: .
V: TRBV19
J: TRBJ1-5
D: .
DNA: TGTGCCAGTAACAACGTACCCGGGACGGTGAATCAGCCCCAGCATTTT
CDR3: CASNNVPGTVNQPQHF

size: many
V: TRBV28
J: TRBJ1-2
D: .
DNA: TGTGCCAGCAGTTCCCCGAGTGGTCCTGGCTATGGCTACACCTTC
CDR3: CASSSPSGPGYGYTF

size: .
V: TRBV20-1
J: TRBJ2-1
D: TRBD2
DNA: TGCAGTGCAAGGACTAGCGGGGGACTGAATGAGCAGTTCTTC
CDR3: CSARTSGGLNEQFF

size: few
V: TRBV20-1
J: TRBJ2-5
D: TRBD2
DNA: TGCAGTGCGGGGGGAGCGGGAGCAGAGACCCAGTACTTC
CDR3: CSAGGAGAETQYF

size: .
V: TRBV7-2
J: TRBJ1-5
D: .
DNA: TGTGCCAGCAGCTTATGGAGCGGGACGGCCTCCAATCAGCCCCAGCATTTT
CDR3: CASSLWSGTASNQPQHF

size: .
V: TRBV6-1
J: TRBJ2-7
D: .
DNA: TGTGCCAGCAGTAAGGACTCCTACGAGCAGTACTTC
CDR3: CASSKDSYEQYF

size: few
V: TRBV7-9
J: TRBJ2-1
D: .
DNA: TGTGCCAGCAGCTACACGGGGGGCGAGCAGTTCTTC
CDR3: CASSYTGGEQFF

size: .
V: TRBV19
J: TRBJ1-4
D: TRBD1
DNA: TGTGCCAGCGCGGAAGGGGGCGCAGGGGAAAAACTGTTTTTT
CDR3: CASAEGGAGEKLFF

size: .
V: TRBV7-2
J: TRBJ2-7
D: TRBD2
DNA: TGTGCCAGCAGCCTAAGAACCTCAACTAGCGGGGGGGCCTACGAGCAGTACTTC
CDR3: CASSLRTSTSGGAYEQYF

size: few
V: TRBV10-1
J: TRBJ1-6
D: .
DNA: TGCGCCAGCAGTCCGACGGCTAGCTCCTATAATTCACCCCTCCACTTT
CDR3: CASSPTASSYNSPLHF

size: few
V: TRBV20-1
J: TRBJ2-3
D: .
DNA: TGCAGTGCTGAGACGGATTCCGCGACAGATACGCAGTATTTT
CDR3: CSAETDSATDTQYF

size: few
V: TRBV20-1
J: TRBJ2-1
D: .
DNA: TGCAGTAGTAGACTGTACAATGAGCAGTTCTTC
CDR3: CSSRLYNEQFF

size: .
V: TRBV6-2/TRBV6-3
J: TRBJ1-2
D: .
DNA: TGTGCCAGCAGCCGTTCTATAAGCGGCTATGGCTACACCTTC
CDR3: CASSRSISGYGYTF

size: .
V: TRBV2
J: TRBJ1-2
D: .
DNA: TGTGCCAGCACTAACGGTCAGCCAGGCGGATATGGCTACACCTTC
CDR3: CASTNGQPGGYGYTF

size: .
V: TRBV6-5
J: TRBJ1-4
D: TRBD1
DNA: TGTGCCAGCAGTTCAGGGGGCAGAGAAAAACTGTTTTTT
CDR3: CASSSGGREKLFF

size: many
V: TRBV28
J: TRBJ2-5
D: TRBD2
DNA: TGTGCCAGCAGAGCTAGCGGGACCCTCTACCAAGAGACCCAGTACTTC
CDR3: CASRASGTLYQETQYF

size: .
V: TRBV6-1
J: TRBJ1-6
D: .
DNA: TGTGCCAGCAGTGAAAGGTGGCAGGGCGGGACACCCCTCCACTTT
CDR3: CASSERWQGGTPLHF

size: few
V: TRBV20-1
J: TRBJ2-1
D: TRBD2
DNA: TGCAGTGCACTGACTAGCGGGAGTAGGTATGAGCAGTTCTTC
CDR3: CSALTSGSRYEQFF

size: .
V: TRBV7-3
J: TRBJ2-3
D: TRBD2
DNA: TGTGCCAGCAGCCACGGGACTAGCGGGGGCCGAGATACGCAGTATTTT
CDR3: CASSHGTSGGRDTQYF

size: .
V: TRBV3-1
J: TRBJ1-2
D: .
DNA: TGTGCCAGCAGCCCATATACCAAGGGTGGCTACACCTTC
CDR3: CASSPYTKGGYTF

size: few
V: TRBV7-9
J: TRBJ1-1
D: TRBD1
DNA: TGTGCCAGCAGCCGGACAGGGGATTATACGGCTGAAGCTTTCTTT
CDR3: CASSRTGDYTAEAFF

size: few
V: TRBV6-1
J: TRBJ2-5
D: TRBD2
DNA: TGTGCCAGCAGTTCGGGGGGAGAGACCCAGTACTTC
CDR3: CASSSGGETQYF

size: .
V: TRBV7-6
J: TRBJ1-1
D: TRBD1
DNA: TGTGCCAGCAGCTATACGGGACAGCCGAACACTGAAGCTTTCTTT
CDR3: CASSYTGQPNTEAFF

size: .
V: TRBV12-3/TRBV12-4
J: TRBJ2-7
D: .
DNA: TGTGCCAGCAGTTATAGCGACCTCACCTACGAGCAGTACTTC
CDR3: CASSYSDLTYEQYF

size: .
V: TRBV15
J: TRBJ2-6
D: TRBD2
DNA: TGTGCCACCAGCAAGGGGACTAGCGGGGACTCTGGGGCCAACGTCCTGGCTTTC
CDR3: CATSKGTSGDSGANVLAF

size: .
V: TRBV4-1
J: TRBJ2-7
D: .
DNA: TGCGCCAGCAGCCAATTTTCAGGGGACAACTCCTACGAGCAGTACTTC
CDR3: CASSQFSGDNSYEQYF

size: .
V: TRBV7-9
J: TRBJ2-1
D: .
DNA: TGTGCCAGCAGCCTGACCAATGAGCAGTTCTTC
CDR3: CASSLTNEQFF

size: .
V: TRBV7-2
J: TRBJ2-7
D: .
DNA: TGTGTCAGCAGCTTCCTCAGCGGCAGGGTCTACGAGCAGTACTTC
CDR3: CVSSFLSGRVYEQYF

size: few
V: TRBV7-9
J: TRBJ1-1
D: .
DNA: TGTGCCAGCAGCTTAGCTTGGGGTAAGAAGAACACTGAAGCTTTCTTT
CDR3: CASSLAWGKKNTEAFF

size: .
V: TRBV2
J: TRBJ2-1
D: .
DNA: TGTGCCACCTCGACGGGGAATTCCTACAATGAGCAGTTCTTC
CDR3: CATSTGNSYNEQFF

size: .
V: TRBV20-1
J: TRBJ1-1
D: .
DNA: TGCAGTGCTAGAGACCCTAGGCGGACTGAAGCTTTCTTT
CDR3: CSARDPRRTEAFF

size: few
V: TRBV15
J: TRBJ1-3
D: .
DNA: TGTGCCACCAGCGACTTCACTGGAGGAAACACCATATATTTT
CDR3: CATSDFTGGNTIYF

size: .
V: TRBV6-2/TRBV6-3
J: TRBJ1-2
D: TRBD1
DNA: TGTGCCAGCATCACCTCCGGGACAGGGGAATTTCATGGCTGCACCTTC
CDR3: CASITSGTGEFHGCTF

size: .
V: TRBV27
J: TRBJ1-2
D: TRBD1
DNA: TGTGCCAGCAGTTTATCCTCGACAGGGGGCGATGGCTACACCTTC
CDR3: CASSLSSTGGDGYTF

size: few
V: TRBV6-1
J: TRBJ1-4
D: TRBD1
DNA: TGTGCCAGCAGTGTTTACGGGACAGGAGACGAAAAACTGTTTTTT
CDR3: CASSVYGTGDEKLFF

size: .
V: TRBV28
J: TRBJ1-5
D: .
DNA: TGTGCCAGCAGTTTATTTCAGGGAAGTCAGCCCCAGCATTTT
CDR3: CASSLFQGSQPQHF

size: .
V: TRBV6-1
J: TRBJ2-7
D: TRBD2
DNA: TGTGCCAGCAGAAACCCGGGGGGGGGCTACGAGCAGTACTTC
CDR3: CASRNPGGGYEQYF

size: .
V: TRBV20-1
J: TRBJ2-1
D: TRBD2
DNA: TGCAGTTATCTAGCGGGCAAATACAAAGAGCAGTTCTTC
CDR3: CSYLAGKYKEQFF

size: .
V: TRBV19
J: TRBJ2-3
D: .
DNA: TGTGCCAGTAGTTCTGGTGGAACTAACACAGATACGCAGTATTTT
CDR3: CASSSGGTNTDTQYF